The rows below give T cell receptor beta chains drawn from one sample of a study of cytomegalovirus exposure and HLA in healthy donors. Data came from immunoSEQ multiplex PCR; TCRdb stores just in-frame clones and leaves some out. The table includes roughly 200,000 clones, roughly 86% detected once. Material: PBMCs. These receptors were collected from a man aged 35-49 years in good health and CMV-seropositive. CDR3s leave out the opening cysteine and the closing phenylalanine or tryptophan.

V gene	J gene	CDR3 protein
TRBV6-1	TRBJ1-6	ASSEQNNSPLH
TRBV5-1	TRBJ2-3	ASSPGGGGTDTQY
TRBV19	TRBJ2-7	ASRASGSFEQY
TRBV7-3	TRBJ1-1	ASSLQGNRDPGTEAF
TRBV5-1	TRBJ2-1	ASYWVGGPYNEQF
TRBV5-1	TRBJ2-1	ASSPLLAGGNEQF
TRBV21-1	TRBJ2-6	ASSKGPGCGANVLT
TRBV5-1	TRBJ2-1	ASSLGADRDNEQF
TRBV6-5	TRBJ2-7	ASSYGLADREQY
TRBV10-3	TRBJ2-1	AISETLGTSGSNEQF
TRBV10-3	TRBJ2-7	AISPGTVDEQY
TRBV18	TRBJ2-7	ASSPSGEYYEQY
TRBV27	TRBJ1-5	ASGTGNQPQH
TRBV5-1	TRBJ2-4	ASSLAEALDIQY
TRBV6-1	TRBJ2-1	ASSEVLQLLSGEQF
TRBV5-1	TRBJ2-7	ASSPRGDEQY
TRBV6-5	TRBJ2-7	ASSYGRGPTYEQY
TRBV7-6	TRBJ2-1	ASSFRGGYNEQF
TRBV6-5	TRBJ2-2	ASSSITGELF
TRBV29-1	TRBJ2-7	SVGGQSPAYEQY
TRBV7-6	TRBJ1-2	ASSPREGGDYGYT
TRBV27	TRBJ2-3	ASNRGDTQY
TRBV9	TRBJ2-7	ASSVSQGEYEQY
TRBV5-1	TRBJ1-4	ASSPHRNSGEKLF
TRBV6-1	TRBJ2-7	AISEFLWGESSYEQY
TRBV11-1	TRBJ1-1	ASSTGLEAEAF
TRBV7-3	TRBJ2-5	ASSWTGQVQETQY
TRBV15	TRBJ1-2	ATSRDPGSGQGVGGYT
TRBV25-1	TRBJ1-2	ASSPDRAPGYT
TRBV19	TRBJ2-2	ASSTWTGTGELF
TRBV6-1	TRBJ2-3	ASSQQGAGTDTQY
TRBV7-9	TRBJ1-2	ASSLAPRSYGYT
TRBV7-2	TRBJ1-1	ASSPTGGSNTEAF
TRBV6-5	TRBJ2-7	ASSSTRSSYEQY
TRBV14	TRBJ1-1	ASSLYRKTGGIYTEAF
TRBV19	TRBJ2-1	ASSSLAGISYNEQF
TRBV27	TRBJ2-5	ASRAAGGPSREQY
TRBV29-1	TRBJ2-5	SVLTQKETQY
TRBV5-1	TRBJ1-2	ASSPRTGGGSGYT
TRBV19	TRBJ2-5	ASSPGTGAQETQY
TRBV19	TRBJ2-1	ASSPTGGGEQF
TRBV5-1	TRBJ2-2	ASSSYRGRIGELF
TRBV5-6	TRBJ1-4	ASSLSPGTGNEKLF
TRBV11-1	TRBJ1-5	ASSFDRGNQPQH
TRBV15	TRBJ2-3	ATSGRGFTDTQY
TRBV18	TRBJ1-4	ASSPTGGLSEKLF
TRBV21-1	TRBJ1-3	ASSKKRGPLLQGNSGNTIY
TRBV10-1	TRBJ2-1	ASSGGGPGNEQF
TRBV5-4	TRBJ2-3	ASSLDGRGTDTQY
TRBV19	TRBJ2-3	ASSKLAGGTDTQY
TRBV21-1	TRBJ1-5	ASSKWVQGCQPQH
TRBV2	TRBJ2-3	ASIRDRNTDTQY
TRBV6-5	TRBJ1-3	ASSGTGGPGNTIY
TRBV9	TRBJ2-5	ASSVGLAEYQETQY
TRBV13	TRBJ2-6	ASSDTRAGANVLT
TRBV5-1	TRBJ2-5	ASRRTGEVETQY
TRBV6-1	TRBJ1-5	ASSGGDSNQPQH
TRBV6-6	TRBJ2-7	ASSRSSYEQY
TRBV2	TRBJ2-7	ASSEVAEQY